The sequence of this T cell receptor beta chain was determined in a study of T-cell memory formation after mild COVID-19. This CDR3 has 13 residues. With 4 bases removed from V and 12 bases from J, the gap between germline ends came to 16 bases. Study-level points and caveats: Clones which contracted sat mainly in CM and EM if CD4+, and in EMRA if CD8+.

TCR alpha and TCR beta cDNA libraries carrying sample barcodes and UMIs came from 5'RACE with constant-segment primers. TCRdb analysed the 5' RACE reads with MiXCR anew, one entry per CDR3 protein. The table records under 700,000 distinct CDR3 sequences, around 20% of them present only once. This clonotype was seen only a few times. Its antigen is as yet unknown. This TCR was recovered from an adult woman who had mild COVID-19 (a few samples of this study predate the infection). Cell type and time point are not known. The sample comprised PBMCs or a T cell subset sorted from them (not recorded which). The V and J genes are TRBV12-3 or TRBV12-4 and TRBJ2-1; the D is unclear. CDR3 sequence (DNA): TGTGCCAGCAGTTCCCGAGGCACTACGGGGCAGTTCTTC. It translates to CASSSRGTTGQFF.